These 4 T cell receptor beta chains came from one sample sequenced in a study of cytomegalovirus exposure and HLA in healthy donors. The PCR made use of 60 Vbeta and 13 Jbeta primers. Here immunoSEQ multiplex PCR was the method, and the copy in TCRdb shows in-frame clones only, minus some. The data show under 200,000 clones, around 75% seen once. The sequencing sample was made of PBMCs. Source of these receptors: a human donor in good health.

The DNA for the CDR3 is TGTGCCATCAGCAAAACAGGGGACAATGAGCAGTTCTTC. This translates into CAISKTGDNEQFF. The chain couples TRBV10-3 to TRBJ2-1, with 7 bases identical to TRBD1. Germline V gene lookup returns CDR1 ENHRY and CDR2 SYGVKD. The CDR3 loop spans 13 amino acids. The trim removed 6 bases at V and 5 bases at J, leaving 4 bases unmatched.

The chain recombines TRBV7-8 with TRBJ1-5, with D possibly TRBD1 on 5 matching bases. The CDR3 totals 15 residues. The germline CDR1 and CDR2 sequences are SGHVS and FQNEAQ. Trimming shortened V by 5 bases and J by 4 bases, and 15 bases separated the two germline ends. The chain's CDR3 is CASSLGPQGNQPQHF. The CDR3 coding sequence is TGTGCCAGCAGCCTGGGCCCTCAGGGAAATCAGCCCCAGCATTTT.

V usage is TRBV6-5 and J usage is TRBJ2-7, with D maybe TRBD1 (6 bases). CDR3 length: 14 amino acids. Looked up from germline, CDR1 is MNHEY and CDR2 is SVGAGI. Trimming took off 8 bases at V and 0 bases at J, with 14 bases between the two ends. The CDR3 sequence is CASAPGTISYEQYF. The CDR3 region has the DNA TGTGCCAGCGCCCCCGGGACAATCTCCTACGAGCAGTACTTC.

The CDR3 protein is CASSRSTKVNTEAFF. The CDR3 DNA reads as TGTGCCAGCAGTCGGAGCACGAAGGTGAACACTGAAGCTTTCTTT. J is TRBJ1-1 and V is TRBV6-5; D not certain. The CDR3 runs to 15 residues. Germline V gives CDR1 MNHEY, CDR2 SVGAGI. V lost 5 bases, J lost 0 bases, and 13 bases lay in between.